This TCR beta chain is from a study of T-cell memory formation after mild COVID-19. General observations from the study: CD4+ contracting clones were found mainly in CM and EM, and CD8+ ones in EMRA.

This clonotype came up a few times. Its target is not known. CDR1 and CDR2 (germline): LNHDA, SQIVND (reference sequence). The V and J ends lost 6 bases and 4 bases respectively, with 12 bases between them. The CDR3 sequence is 14 residues long. Each CDR3 protein is one row after TCRdb ran MiXCR on the 5' RACE reads. Here the sample spans about 250,000 distinct CDR3 sequences, approximately 15% being singletons. V usage is TRBV19 and J usage is TRBJ2-2; possible D gene TRBD1, 5 bases. Specimen: PBMCs or a T cell subset sorted from them (not recorded which). The source of this sequence is an adult woman who had mild COVID-19 (a few samples of this study predate the infection). Cell type and time point are not known. The CDR3 nucleotides are TGTGCCAGTAGGGCTGGACACAGCACCGGGGAGCTGTTTTTT. Translated: CASRAGHSTGELFF.